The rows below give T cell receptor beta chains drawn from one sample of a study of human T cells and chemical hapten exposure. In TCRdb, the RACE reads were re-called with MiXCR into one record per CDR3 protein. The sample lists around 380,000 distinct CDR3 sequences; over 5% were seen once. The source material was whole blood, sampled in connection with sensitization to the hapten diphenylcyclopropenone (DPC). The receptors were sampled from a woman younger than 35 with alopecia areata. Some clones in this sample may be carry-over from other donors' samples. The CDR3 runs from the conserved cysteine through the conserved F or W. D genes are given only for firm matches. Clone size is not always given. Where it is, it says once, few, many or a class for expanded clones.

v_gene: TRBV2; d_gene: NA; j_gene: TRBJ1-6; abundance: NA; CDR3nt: TGTGCCAGCAGTGAAGGGAGAAGTTCACCCCTCCACTTT; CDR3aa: CASSEGRSSPLHF
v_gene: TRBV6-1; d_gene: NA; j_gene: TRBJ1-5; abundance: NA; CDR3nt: TGTGCCAGCAGTGAGACCTGGTCTGCCCAGCATTTT; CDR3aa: CASSETWSAQHF
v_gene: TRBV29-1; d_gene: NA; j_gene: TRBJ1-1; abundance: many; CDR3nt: TGCAGCGTTGAAGCGTTGAGGGTTCAGTACACTGAAGCTTTCTTT; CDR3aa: CSVEALRVQYTEAFF
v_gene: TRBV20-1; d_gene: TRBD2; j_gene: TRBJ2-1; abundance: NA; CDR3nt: TGCAGTGCTAGAGATCTGGGAGGGAACTACAATGAGCAGTTCTTC; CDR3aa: CSARDLGGNYNEQFF
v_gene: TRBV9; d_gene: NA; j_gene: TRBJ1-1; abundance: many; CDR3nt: TGTGCCAGCAGCGTAGCCCCGGACAATTTTGAAGCTTTCTTT; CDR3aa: CASSVAPDNFEAFF
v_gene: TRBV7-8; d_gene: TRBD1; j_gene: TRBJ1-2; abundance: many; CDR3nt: TGTGCCAGCAGCGGAAACTTAAGGACAGGGGGCGAACCTGGCTACACCTTC; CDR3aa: CASSGNLRTGGEPGYTF
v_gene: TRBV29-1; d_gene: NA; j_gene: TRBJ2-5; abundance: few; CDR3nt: TGCAGCGTTAATCAGCTGGAGACCCAGTACTTC; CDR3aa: CSVNQLETQYF
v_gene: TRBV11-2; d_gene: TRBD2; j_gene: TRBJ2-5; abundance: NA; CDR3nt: TGTGCCAGCAGCTTAAAAGGGAGGGCGGGAAAAGAGACCCAGTACTTC; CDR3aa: CASSLKGRAGKETQYF
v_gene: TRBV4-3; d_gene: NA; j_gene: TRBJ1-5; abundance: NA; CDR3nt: TGCGCCAGCAGCCAGAACACAGATCAGCCCCAGCATTTT; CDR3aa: CASSQNTDQPQHF
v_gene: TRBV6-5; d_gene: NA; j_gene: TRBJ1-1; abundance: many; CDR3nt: TGTGCCAGCAGAGAGGAGGGGGGAGGAGCTTTCTTT; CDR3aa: CASREEGGGAFF
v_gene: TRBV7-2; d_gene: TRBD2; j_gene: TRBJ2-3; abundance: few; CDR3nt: TGTGCCAGCACCCTAGCGGGGGGGAGCACAGATACGCAGTATTTT; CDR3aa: CASTLAGGSTDTQYF
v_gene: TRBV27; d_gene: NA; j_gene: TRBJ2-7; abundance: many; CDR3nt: TGTGCCAGCAGTTCCTCCGGACAGAGCTACTACGAGCAGTACTTC; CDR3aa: CASSSSGQSYYEQYF
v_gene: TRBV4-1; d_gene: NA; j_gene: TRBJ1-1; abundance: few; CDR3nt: TGCGCCAGCAGCCAGATTTTAGGGGAGCAGAAAGCTTTCTTT; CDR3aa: CASSQILGEQKAFF
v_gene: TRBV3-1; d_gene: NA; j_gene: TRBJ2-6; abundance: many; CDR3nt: TGTGCCAGCAGCCAGCCCGGCTCTGGGGCCAACGTCCTGACTTTC; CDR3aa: CASSQPGSGANVLTF
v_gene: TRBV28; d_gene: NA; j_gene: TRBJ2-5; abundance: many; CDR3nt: TGTGCCAGCAGAGGGGCAGGAAGCCCTTACTTC; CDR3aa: CASRGAGSPYF
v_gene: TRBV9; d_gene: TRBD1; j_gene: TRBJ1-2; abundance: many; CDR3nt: TGTGCCAGCAGCGTGACAGGGACCGATGGCTACACCTTC; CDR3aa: CASSVTGTDGYTF
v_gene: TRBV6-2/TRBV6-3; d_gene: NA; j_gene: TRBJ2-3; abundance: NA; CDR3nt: TGTGCCAGCAGTTACCTCGGACAACTCACAGATACGCAGTATTTT; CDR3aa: CASSYLGQLTDTQYF
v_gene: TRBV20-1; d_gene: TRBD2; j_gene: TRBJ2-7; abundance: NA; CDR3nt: TGCAGTGCTACCTCTACCTCTAGCGGGGGGCCCTACGAGCAGTACTTC; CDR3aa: CSATSTSSGGPYEQYF
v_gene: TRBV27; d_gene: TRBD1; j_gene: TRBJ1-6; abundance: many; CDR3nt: TGTGCCAGCAGAAGACAGGGTACGGCTTCACCCCTCCACTTT; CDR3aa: CASRRQGTASPLHF
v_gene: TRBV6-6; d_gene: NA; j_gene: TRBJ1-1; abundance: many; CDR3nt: TGTGCCAGCAGTTACTTGACAGGTGGACTTGAAGCTTTCTTT; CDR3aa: CASSYLTGGLEAFF
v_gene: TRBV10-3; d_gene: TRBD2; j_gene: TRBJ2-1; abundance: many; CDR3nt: TGTGCCGGGAGGACTAGCCTGGACAATGAGCAGTTCTTC; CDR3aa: CAGRTSLDNEQFF
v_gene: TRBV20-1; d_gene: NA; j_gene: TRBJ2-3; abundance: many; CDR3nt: TGCAGTGCTGGCCGTAGCACAGATACGCAGTATTTT; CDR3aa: CSAGRSTDTQYF
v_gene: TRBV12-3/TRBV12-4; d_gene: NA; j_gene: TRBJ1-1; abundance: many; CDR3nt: TGTGCCAGCAGTTTAAGTGGTAGGCAGACTGAAGCTTTCTTT; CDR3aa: CASSLSGRQTEAFF
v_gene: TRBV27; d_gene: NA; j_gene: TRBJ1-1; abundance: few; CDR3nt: TGTGCCAGCAGTTTATCGACAGGTGGGCGATCTGCTGAAGCTTTCTTT; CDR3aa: CASSLSTGGRSAEAFF
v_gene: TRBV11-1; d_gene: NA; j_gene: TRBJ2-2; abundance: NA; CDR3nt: TGTGCCAGCAGCTTAGCGTGGGGAAGGACCGGGGAGCTGTTTTTT; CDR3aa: CASSLAWGRTGELFF
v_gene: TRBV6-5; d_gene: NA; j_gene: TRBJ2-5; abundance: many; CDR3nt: TGTGCCACGACCGTCAGGGGAGGAGGGAAAGAGACCCAGTACTTC; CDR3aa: CATTVRGGGKETQYF
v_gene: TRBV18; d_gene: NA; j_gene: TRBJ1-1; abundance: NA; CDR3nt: TGTGCCAGCCGATACCGTGGGGGGGCTGACACTGAAGCTTTCTTT; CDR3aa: CASRYRGGADTEAFF
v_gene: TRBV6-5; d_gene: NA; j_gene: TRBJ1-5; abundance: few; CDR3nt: TGTGCCAGCAGTACAACCCCATGGCAGCCCCAGCATTTT; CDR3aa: CASSTTPWQPQHF
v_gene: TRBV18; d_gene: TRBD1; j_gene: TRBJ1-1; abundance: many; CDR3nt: TGTGCCAGCTCAGCCGAGACAGGGGGCCAGACTGAAGCTTTCTTT; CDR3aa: CASSAETGGQTEAFF
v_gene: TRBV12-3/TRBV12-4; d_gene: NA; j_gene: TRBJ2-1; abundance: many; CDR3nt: TGTGCCAGCAGTTTACCAGGGTACAATGAGCAGTTCTTC; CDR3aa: CASSLPGYNEQFF
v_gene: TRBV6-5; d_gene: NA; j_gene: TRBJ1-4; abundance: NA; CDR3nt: TGTGCCAGCAGTTATAGATCAACTAATGAAAAACTGTTTTTT; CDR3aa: CASSYRSTNEKLFF
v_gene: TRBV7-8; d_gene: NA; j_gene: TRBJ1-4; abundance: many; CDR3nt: TGTGCCAGCAGCCCCTTGAGGGGTGGGAGGCGGGGCGAAAAACTGTTTTTT; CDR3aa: CASSPLRGGRRGEKLFF